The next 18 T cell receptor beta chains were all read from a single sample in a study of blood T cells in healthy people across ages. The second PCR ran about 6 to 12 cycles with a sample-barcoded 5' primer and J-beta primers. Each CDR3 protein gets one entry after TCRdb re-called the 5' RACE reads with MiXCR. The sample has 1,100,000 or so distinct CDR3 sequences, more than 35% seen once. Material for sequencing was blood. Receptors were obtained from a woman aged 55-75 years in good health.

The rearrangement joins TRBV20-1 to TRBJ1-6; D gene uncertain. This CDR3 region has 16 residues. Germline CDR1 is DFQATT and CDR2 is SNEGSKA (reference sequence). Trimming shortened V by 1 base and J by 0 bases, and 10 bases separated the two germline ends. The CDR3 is CSARASRLSYNSPLHF. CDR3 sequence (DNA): TGCAGTGCTAGAGCCAGTCGGCTCTCCTATAATTCACCCCTCCACTTT.

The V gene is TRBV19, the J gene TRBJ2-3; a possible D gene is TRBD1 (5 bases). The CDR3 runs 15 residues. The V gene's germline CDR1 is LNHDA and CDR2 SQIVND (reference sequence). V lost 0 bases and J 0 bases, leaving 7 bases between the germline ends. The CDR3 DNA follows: TGTGCCAGTAGTATAGATGGGGCCAGCACAGATACGCAGTATTTT. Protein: CASSIDGASTDTQYF.

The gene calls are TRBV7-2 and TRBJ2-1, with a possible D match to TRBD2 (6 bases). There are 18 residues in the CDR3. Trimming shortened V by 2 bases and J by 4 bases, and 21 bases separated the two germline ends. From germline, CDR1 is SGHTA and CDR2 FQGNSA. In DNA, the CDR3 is TGTGCCAGCAGCTTAACGTTTGGCGAGGTCGGGAGTTACAATGAGCAGTTCTTC. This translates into CASSLTFGEVGSYNEQFF.

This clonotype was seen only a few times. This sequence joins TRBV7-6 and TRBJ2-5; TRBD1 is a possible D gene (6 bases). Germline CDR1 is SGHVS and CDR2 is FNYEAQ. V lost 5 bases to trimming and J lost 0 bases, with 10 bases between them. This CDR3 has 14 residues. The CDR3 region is CASSAGQHQETQYF. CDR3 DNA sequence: TGTGCCAGCAGCGCCGGACAGCACCAAGAGACCCAGTACTTC.

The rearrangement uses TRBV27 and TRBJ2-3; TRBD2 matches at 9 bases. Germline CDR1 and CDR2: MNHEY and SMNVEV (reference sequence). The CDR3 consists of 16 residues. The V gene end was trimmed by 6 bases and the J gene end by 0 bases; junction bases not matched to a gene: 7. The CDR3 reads CASSPRLAVSTDTQYF. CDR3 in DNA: TGTGCCAGCAGCCCCCGACTAGCGGTGAGCACAGATACGCAGTATTTT.

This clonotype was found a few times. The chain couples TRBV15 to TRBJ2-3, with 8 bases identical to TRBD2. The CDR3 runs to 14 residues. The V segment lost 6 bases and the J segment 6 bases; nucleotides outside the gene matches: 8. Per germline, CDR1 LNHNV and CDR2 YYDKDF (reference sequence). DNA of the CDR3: TGTGCCACCAGTAATCGGGAGGGGGATGATACGCAGTATTTT. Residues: CATSNREGDDTQYF.

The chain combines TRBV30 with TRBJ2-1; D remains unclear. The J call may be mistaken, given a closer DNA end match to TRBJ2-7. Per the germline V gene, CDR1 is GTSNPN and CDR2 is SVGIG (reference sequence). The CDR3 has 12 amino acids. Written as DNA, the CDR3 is TGTGCCTGGAGTACGAACTCTTTAGAGCAGTACTTC. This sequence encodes CAWSTNSLEQYF.

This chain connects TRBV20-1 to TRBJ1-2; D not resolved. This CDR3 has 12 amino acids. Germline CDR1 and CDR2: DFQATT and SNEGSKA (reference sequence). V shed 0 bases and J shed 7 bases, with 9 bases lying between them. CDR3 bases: TGCAGTGCTAGAGATACAATGGCTGGCTACACCTTC. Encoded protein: CSARDTMAGYTF.

CDR3 amino acids: CASSEAMVETQYF. The CDR3 DNA reads TGTGCCAGCAGCGAGGCGATGGTTGAGACCCAGTACTTC. The V call is TRBV9, the J call TRBJ2-5, with no clear D. The V gene lost 3 bases and the J gene lost 5 bases, with 11 bases spanning the gap. The CDR3 runs 13 residues. CDR1 is SGDLS, CDR2 YYNGEE, per germline.

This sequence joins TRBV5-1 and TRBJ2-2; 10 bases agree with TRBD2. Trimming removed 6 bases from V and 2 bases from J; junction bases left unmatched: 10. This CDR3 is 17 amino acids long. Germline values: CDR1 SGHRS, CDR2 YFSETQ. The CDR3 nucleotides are TGCGCCAGCACCGTGAGTAGGACTAGCGGTAACACCGGGGAGCTGTTTTTT. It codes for CASTVSRTSGNTGELFF.

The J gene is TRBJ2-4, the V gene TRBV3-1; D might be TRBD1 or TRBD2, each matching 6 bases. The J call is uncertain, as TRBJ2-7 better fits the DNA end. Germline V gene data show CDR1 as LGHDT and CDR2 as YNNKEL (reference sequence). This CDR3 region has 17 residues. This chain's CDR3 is CASSQDLGGSGSYEQYF. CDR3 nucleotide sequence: TGTGCCAGCAGCCAAGATTTAGGGGGGAGCGGCTCCTACGAGCAGTACTTC.

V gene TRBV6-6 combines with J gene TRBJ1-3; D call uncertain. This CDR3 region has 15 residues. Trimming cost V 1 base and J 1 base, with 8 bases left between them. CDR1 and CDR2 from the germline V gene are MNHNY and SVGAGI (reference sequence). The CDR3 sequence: CASSYYGVSGNTIYF. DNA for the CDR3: TGTGCCAGCAGTTACTATGGGGTTTCTGGAAACACCATATATTTT.

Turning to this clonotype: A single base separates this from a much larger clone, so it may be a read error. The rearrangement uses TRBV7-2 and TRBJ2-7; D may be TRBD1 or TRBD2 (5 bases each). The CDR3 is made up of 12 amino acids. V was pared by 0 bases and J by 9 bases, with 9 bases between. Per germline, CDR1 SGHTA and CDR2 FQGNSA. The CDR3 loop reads CASSLARDGQYF. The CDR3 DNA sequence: TGTGCCAGCAGCTTAGCCCGGGACGGGCAGTACTTC.

The CDR3 DNA reads as TGTGCCAGCAGTGGTGCAGTTTACAATGAGCAGTTCTTC. Encoded protein: CASSGAVYNEQFF. This chain joins TRBV27 and TRBJ2-1; no clear D gene. The CDR3 extends over 13 amino acids. V shed 5 bases and J shed 4 bases, with 9 bases lying between them. Germline-derived CDR1 and CDR2 are MNHEY and SMNVEV (reference sequence).

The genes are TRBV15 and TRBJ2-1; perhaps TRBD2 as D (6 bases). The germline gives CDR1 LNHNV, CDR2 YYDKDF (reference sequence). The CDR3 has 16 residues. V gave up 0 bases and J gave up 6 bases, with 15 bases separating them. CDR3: CATSRDGGPTSNEQFF. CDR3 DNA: TGTGCCACCAGCAGAGATGGAGGGCCGACGTCCAATGAGCAGTTCTTC. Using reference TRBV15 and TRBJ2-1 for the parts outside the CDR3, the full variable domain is DAMVIQNPRYQVTQFGKPVTLSCSQTLNHNVMYWYQQKSSQAPKLLFHYYDKDFNNEADTPDNFQSRRPNTSFCFLDIRSPGLGDTAMYLCATSRDGGPTSNEQFFGPGTRLTVL.

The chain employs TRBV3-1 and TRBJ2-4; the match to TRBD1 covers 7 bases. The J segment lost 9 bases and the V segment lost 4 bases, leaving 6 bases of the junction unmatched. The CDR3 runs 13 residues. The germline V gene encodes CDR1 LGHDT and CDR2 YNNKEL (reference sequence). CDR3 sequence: CASSPVRQGIQYF. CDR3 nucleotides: TGTGCCAGCAGCCCCGTTCGACAGGGCATTCAGTACTTC.

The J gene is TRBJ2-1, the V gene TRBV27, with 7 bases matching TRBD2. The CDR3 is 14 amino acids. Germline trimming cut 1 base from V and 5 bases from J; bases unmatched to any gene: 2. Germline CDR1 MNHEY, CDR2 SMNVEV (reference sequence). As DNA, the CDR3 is TGTGCCAGCAGTTTATGGCGGGGGAACAATGAGCAGTTCTTC. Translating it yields CASSLWRGNNEQFF.

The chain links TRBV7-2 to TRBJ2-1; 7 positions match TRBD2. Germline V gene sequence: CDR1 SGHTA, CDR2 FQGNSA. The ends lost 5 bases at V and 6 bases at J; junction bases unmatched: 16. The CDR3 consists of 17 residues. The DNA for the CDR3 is TGTGCCAGCAGCCTACGCGGCCAAGGACTAGGCGGCAATGAGCAGTTCTTC. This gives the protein CASSLRGQGLGGNEQFF. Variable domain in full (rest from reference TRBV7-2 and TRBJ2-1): GAGVSQSPSNKVTEKGKDVELRCDPISGHTALYWYRQSLGQGLEFLIYFQGNSAPDKSGLPSDRFSAERTGGSVSTLTIQRTQQEDSAVYLCASSLRGQGLGGNEQFFGPGTRLTVL.